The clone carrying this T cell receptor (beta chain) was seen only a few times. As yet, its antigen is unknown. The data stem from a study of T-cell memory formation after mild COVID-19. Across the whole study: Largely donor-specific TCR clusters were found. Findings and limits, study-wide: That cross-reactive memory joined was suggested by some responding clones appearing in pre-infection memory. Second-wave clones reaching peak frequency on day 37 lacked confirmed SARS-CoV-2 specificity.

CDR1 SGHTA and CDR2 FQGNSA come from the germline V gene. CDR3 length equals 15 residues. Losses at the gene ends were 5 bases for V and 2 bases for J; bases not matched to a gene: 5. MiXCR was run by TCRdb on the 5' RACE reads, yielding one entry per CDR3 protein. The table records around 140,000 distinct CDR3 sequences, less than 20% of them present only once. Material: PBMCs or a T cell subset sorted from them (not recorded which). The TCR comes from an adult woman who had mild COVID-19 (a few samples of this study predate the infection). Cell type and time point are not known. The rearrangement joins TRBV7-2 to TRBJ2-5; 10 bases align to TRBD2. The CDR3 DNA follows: TGTGCCAGCAGCCCCACTAGCGGGGTGCAAGAGACCCAGTACTTC. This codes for CASSPTSGVQETQYF.